The sample holds many counts of the clone carrying this T cell receptor beta chain. Antigen: not known. This sample was taken from a study of T cells in Graves' hyperthyroidism and ophthalmopathy. Broader study findings: Ophthalmopathy was distinguished from stable hyperthyroidism by 13 V-J signatures.

RNA transcripts were the template for amplifying TCR beta CDR3 regions. Primed by the HTBI set, a first-round RT-PCR was run on the TCR CDR3. TCRdb re-called the multiplex PCR reads with MiXCR, one entry per CDR3 protein. The sample holds about 320,000 distinct CDR3 sequences; about 15% are singletons and the top ten take roughly 33%. Germline V CDR1 and CDR2: SGHRS, YFSETQ. This CDR3 spans 17 amino acids. The V gene end was trimmed by 0 bases and the J gene end by 3 bases; junction bases not matched to a gene: 6. Pregnant or lactating patients were excluded, as were those with uncontrolled infection or other autoimmune disease. Orbital computed tomography, thyroid ultrasound, serum thyroxine and TRAb, and clinical symptoms together informed the diagnoses.

The V and J genes are TRBV5-1 and TRBJ2-2; 9 bases map to TRBD2. The receptor was isolated from a young man with Graves' hyperthyroidism. Sequencing was carried out using blood. In nucleotides, the CDR3 is TGCGCCAGCAGCTTGGGCGAGACTAGCGGATACACCGGGGAGCTGTTTTTT. Its protein product is CASSLGETSGYTGELFF.